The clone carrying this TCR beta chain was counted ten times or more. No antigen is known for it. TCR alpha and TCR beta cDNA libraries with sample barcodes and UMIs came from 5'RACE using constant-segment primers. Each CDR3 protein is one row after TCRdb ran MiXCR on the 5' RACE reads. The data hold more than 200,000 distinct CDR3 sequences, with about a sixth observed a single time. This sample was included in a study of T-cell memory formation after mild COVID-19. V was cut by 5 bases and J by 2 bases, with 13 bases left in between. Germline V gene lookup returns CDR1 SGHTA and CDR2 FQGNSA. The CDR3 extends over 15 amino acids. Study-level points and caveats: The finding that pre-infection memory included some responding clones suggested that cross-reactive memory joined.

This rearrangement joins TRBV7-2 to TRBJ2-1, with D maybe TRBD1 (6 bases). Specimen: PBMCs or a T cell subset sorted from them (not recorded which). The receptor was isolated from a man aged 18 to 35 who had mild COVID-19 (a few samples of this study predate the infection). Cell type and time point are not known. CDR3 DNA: TGTGCCAGCAGCACCGGGACAAGTACCTACAATGAGCAGTTCTTC. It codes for CASSTGTSTYNEQFF. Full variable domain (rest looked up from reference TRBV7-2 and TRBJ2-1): GAGVSQSPSNKVTEKGKDVELRCDPISGHTALYWYRQSLGQGLEFLIYFQGNSAPDKSGLPSDRFSAERTGGSVSTLTIQRTQQEDSAVYLCASSTGTSTYNEQFFGPGTRLTVL.